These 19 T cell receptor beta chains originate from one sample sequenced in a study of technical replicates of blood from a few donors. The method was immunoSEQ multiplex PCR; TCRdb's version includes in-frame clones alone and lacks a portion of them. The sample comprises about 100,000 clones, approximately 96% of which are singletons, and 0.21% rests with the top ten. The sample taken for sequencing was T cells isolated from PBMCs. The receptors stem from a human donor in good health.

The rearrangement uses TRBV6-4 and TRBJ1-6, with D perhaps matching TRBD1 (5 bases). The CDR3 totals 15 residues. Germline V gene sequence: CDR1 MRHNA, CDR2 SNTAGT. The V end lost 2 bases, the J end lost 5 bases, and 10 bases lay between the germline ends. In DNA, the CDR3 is TGTGCCAGCAGTGACAAGGGGAACCATAATTCACCCCTCCACTTT. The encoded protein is CASSDKGNHNSPLHF.

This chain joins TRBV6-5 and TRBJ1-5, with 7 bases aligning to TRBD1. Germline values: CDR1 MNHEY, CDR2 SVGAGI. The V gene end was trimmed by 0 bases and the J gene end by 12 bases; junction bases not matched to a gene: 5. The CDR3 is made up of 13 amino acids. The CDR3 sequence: CASSYSPGGFQHF. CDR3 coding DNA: TGTGCCAGCAGTTACTCCCCAGGGGGGTTCCAGCATTTT.

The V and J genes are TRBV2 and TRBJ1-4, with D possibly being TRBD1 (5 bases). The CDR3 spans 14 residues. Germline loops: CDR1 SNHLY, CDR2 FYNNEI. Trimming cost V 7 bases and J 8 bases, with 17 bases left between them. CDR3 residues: CASTRAQVEEKLFF. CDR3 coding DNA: TGTGCCAGCACCCGAGCACAGGTAGAGGAAAAACTGTTTTTT.

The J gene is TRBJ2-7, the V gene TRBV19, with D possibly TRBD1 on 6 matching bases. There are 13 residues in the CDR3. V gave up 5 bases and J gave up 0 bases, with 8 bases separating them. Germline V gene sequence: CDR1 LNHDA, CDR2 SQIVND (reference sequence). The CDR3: CASSWTDSYEQYF. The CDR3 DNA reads TGTGCCAGTAGTTGGACAGACTCCTACGAGCAGTACTTC.

CDR3 in amino acids: CASTGTGGTEAFF. The CDR3, as DNA: TGTGCCAGCACCGGGACAGGGGGTACTGAAGCTTTCTTT. The rearrangement links TRBV6-5 to TRBJ1-1; 11 bases are a match to TRBD1. Losses at the gene ends were 7 bases for V and 5 bases for J; bases not matched to a gene: 3. This CDR3 is 13 amino acids long. The V gene's germline CDR1 is MNHEY and CDR2 SVGAGI.

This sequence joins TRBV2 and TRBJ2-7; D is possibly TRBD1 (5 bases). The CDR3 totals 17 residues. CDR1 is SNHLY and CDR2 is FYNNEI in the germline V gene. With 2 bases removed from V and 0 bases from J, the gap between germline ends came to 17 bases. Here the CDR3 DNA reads TGTGCCAGCAGTGAAAGCAGGGCCCTCGCCAGCTCCTACGAGCAGTACTTC. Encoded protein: CASSESRALASSYEQYF.

This CDR3 is CASSRRQGCNQPQHF. The CDR3 region has the DNA TGTGCCAGCAGCAGAAGACAGGGTTGCAATCAGCCCCAGCATTTT. V and J are TRBV21-1 and TRBJ1-5; no check of the table's D call, TRBD1, against the DNA was made. TRBV21-1 is a known pseudogene. The CDR3 contains 15 residues.

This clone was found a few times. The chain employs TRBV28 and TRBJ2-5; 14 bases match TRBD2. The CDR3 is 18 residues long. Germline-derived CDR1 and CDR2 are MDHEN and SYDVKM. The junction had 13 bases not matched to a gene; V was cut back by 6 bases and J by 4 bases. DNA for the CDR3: TGTGCCAGCAGCGGCACCTTGGGACTAGCGGGAGTAGGAGAGACCCAGTACTTC. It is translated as CASSGTLGLAGVGETQYF.

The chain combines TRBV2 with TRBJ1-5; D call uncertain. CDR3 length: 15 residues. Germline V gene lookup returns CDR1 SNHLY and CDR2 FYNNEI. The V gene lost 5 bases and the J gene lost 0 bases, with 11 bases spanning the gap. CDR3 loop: CASSLESGSNQPQHF. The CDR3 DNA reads TGTGCCAGCAGTTTGGAGTCGGGTAGCAATCAGCCCCAGCATTTT.

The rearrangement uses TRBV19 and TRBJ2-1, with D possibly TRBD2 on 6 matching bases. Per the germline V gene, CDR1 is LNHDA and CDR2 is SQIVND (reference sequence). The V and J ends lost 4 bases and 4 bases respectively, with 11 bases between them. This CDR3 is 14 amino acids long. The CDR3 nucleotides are TGTGCCAGTAGTACGGTGGGGGGATACAATGAGCAGTTCTTC. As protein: CASSTVGGYNEQFF.

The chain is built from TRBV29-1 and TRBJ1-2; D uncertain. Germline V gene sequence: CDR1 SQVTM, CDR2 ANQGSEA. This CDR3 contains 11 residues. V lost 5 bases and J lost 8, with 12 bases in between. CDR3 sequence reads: CSVFFRWGYTF. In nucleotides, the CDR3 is TGCAGCGTTTTTTTCCGGTGGGGCTACACCTTC.

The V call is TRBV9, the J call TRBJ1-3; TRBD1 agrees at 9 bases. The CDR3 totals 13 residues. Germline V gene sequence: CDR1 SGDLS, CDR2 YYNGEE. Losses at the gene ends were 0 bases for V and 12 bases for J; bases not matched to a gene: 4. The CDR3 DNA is TGTGCCAGCAGCGTAGCTACAGGGGGCCACATATATTTT. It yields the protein CASSVATGGHIYF. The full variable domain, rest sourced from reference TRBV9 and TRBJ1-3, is DSGVTQTPKHLITATGQRVTLRCSPRSGDLSVYWYQQSLDQGLQFLIQYYNGEERAKGNILERFSAQQFPDLHSELNLSSLELGDSALYFCASSVATGGHIYFGEGSWLTVV.

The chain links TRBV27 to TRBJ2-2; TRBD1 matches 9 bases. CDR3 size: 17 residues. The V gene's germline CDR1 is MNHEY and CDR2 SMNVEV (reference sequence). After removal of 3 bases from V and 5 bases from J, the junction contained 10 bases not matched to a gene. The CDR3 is CASSLIAGQGQTGELFF. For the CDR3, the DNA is TGTGCCAGCAGTTTGATTGCGGGACAGGGTCAAACCGGGGAGCTGTTTTTT.

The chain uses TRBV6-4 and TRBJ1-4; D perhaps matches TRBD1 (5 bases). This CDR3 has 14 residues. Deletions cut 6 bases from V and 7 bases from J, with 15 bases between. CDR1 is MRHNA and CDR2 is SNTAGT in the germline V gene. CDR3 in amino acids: CASSVQGGGEKLFF. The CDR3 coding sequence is TGTGCCAGCAGCGTTCAGGGAGGAGGTGAAAAACTGTTTTTT.

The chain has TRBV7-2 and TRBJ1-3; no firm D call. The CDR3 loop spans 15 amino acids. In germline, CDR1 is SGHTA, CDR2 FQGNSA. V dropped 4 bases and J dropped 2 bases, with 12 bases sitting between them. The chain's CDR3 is CASSSLVRTGNTIYF. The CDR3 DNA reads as TGTGCCAGCAGCTCCCTAGTGAGGACTGGAAACACCATATATTTT.

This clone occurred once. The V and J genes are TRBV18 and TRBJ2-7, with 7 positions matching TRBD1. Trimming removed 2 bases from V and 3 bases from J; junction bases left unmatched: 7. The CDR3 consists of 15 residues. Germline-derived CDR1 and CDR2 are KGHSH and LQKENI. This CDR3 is CASSPVTGPYYEQYF. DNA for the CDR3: TGTGCCAGCTCACCAGTGACAGGGCCTTACTACGAGCAGTACTTC.

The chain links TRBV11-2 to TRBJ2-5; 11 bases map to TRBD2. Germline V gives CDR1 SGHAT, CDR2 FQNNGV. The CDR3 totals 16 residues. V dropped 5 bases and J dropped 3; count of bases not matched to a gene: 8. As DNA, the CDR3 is TGTGCCAGCAGCCCAGGACTAGCGGGCCCTAAAGAGACCCAGTACTTC. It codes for CASSPGLAGPKETQYF.

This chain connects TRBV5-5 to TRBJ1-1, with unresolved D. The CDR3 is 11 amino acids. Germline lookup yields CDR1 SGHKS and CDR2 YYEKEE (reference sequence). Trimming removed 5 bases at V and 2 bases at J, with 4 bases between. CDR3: CASSKNTEAFF. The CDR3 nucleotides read TGTGCCAGCAGTAAAAACACTGAAGCTTTCTTT.

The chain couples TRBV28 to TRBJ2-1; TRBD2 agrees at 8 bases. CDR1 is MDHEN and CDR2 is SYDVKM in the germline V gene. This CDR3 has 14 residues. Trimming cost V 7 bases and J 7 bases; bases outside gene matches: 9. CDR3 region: CASKDGGALNEQFF. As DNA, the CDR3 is TGTGCCAGCAAAGACGGGGGGGCCTTGAATGAGCAGTTCTTC.